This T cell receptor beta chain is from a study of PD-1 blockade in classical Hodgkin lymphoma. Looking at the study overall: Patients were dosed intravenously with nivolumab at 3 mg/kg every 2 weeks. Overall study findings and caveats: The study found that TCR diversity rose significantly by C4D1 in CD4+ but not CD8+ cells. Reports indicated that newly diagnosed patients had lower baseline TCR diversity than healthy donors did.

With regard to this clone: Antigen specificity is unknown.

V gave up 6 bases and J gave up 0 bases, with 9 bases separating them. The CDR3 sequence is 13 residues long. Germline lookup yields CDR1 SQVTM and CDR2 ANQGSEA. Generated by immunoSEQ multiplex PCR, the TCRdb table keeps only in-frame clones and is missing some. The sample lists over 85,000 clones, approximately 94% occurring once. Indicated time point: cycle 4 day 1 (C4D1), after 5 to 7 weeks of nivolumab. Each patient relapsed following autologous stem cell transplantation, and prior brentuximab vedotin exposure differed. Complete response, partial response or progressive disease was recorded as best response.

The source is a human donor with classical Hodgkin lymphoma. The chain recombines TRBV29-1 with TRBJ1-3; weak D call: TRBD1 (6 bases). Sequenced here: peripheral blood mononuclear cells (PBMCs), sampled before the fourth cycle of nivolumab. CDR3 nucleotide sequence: TGCAGCGTCAGGGGCCTCTCTGGAAACACCATATATTTT. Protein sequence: CSVRGLSGNTIYF.